What follows are 12 T cell receptor beta chains derived from one specimen sequenced in a study of T cell responses to AZD1222 COVID-19 vaccine. Sequenced by immunoSEQ multiplex PCR; TCRdb stores in-frame clones only, minus some. Here the sample spans around 150,000 clones, about 91% being singletons. This sample comprised peripheral blood, obtained 28 days after the second AZD1222 dose. These receptors were taken from an adult who received the AZD1222 COVID-19 vaccine.

The rearrangement uses TRBV19 and TRBJ1-1; 9 bases map to TRBD1. The CDR3 contains 12 residues. Germline V gene sequence: CDR1 LNHDA, CDR2 SQIVND (reference sequence). Losses at the gene ends were 7 bases for V and 4 bases for J; bases not matched to a gene: 1. CDR3 DNA sequence: TGTGCCAGTAAGGACAGGGGCACTGAAGCTTTCTTT. Translating it yields CASKDRGTEAFF.

This sequence joins TRBV7-9 and TRBJ1-4; TRBD1 matches 7 bases. Germline V gives CDR1 SEHNR, CDR2 FQNEAQ (reference sequence). This CDR3 has 15 amino acids. Losses at the gene ends were 5 bases for V and 0 bases for J; bases not matched to a gene: 3. CDR3 loop: CASSTGTATNEKLFF. In DNA, the CDR3 is TGTGCCAGCAGCACAGGGACAGCAACTAATGAAAAACTGTTTTTT.

This clone has only one observation. V is TRBV5-1 and J is TRBJ2-3; D gene ambiguous. In germline, CDR1 is SGHRS, CDR2 YFSETQ. Trimming removed 4 bases from V and 2 bases from J, with 5 bases in between. The CDR3 is made up of 12 amino acids. The CDR3 here is CASSPPTDTQYF. CDR3 coding DNA: TGCGCCAGCAGCCCCCCCACAGATACGCAGTATTTT.

The chain joins TRBV6-6 to TRBJ1-4; 9 nucleotides line up with TRBD1. After removal of 0 bases from V and 10 bases from J, the junction contained 3 bases not matched to a gene. Germline CDR1 is MNHNY and CDR2 is SVGAGI (reference sequence). The CDR3 totals 14 residues. CDR3: CASSYSDRGGKLFF. As DNA, the CDR3 is TGTGCCAGCAGTTACTCTGACAGGGGGGGAAAACTGTTTTTT.

The gene calls are TRBV19 and TRBJ2-7, with unresolved D. V shed 0 bases and J shed 3 bases, with 6 bases lying between them. The CDR3 is 13 amino acids. The germline CDR1 and CDR2 sequences are LNHDA and SQIVND (reference sequence). Here the CDR3 reads CASSIEGYYEQYF. CDR3 bases: TGTGCCAGTAGTATAGAAGGGTACTACGAGCAGTACTTC.

This chain uses TRBV19 with TRBJ1-5; TRBD1 aligns across 8 bases. This CDR3 spans 15 amino acids. V gave up 6 bases and J gave up 3 bases; unmatched junction bases: 7. CDR1 is LNHDA, CDR2 SQIVND, per germline (reference sequence). The CDR3 sequence: CASSARTGSNQPQHF. DNA of the CDR3: TGTGCCAGTAGCGCCCGGACAGGGTCCAATCAGCCCCAGCATTTT.

The chain couples TRBV15 to TRBJ1-1, with unresolved D. Germline lookup yields CDR1 LNHNV and CDR2 YYDKDF (reference sequence). The germline V and J ends were trimmed by 0 bases and 5 bases, with 13 bases remaining between them. The length of the CDR3 is 15 residues. The CDR3 nucleotides read TGTGCCACCAGCAGAGATAGAGCGGGAGGGACTGAAGCTTTCTTT. Translation gives CATSRDRAGGTEAFF.

This chain uses TRBV2 with TRBJ2-7; D not resolved. V dropped 4 bases and J dropped 1 base, with 8 bases sitting between them. Germline V gives CDR1 SNHLY, CDR2 FYNNEI. The length of the CDR3 is 13 residues. CDR3 bases: TGTGCCAGCAGTGGCAGGAAGTCCTACGAGCAGTACTTC. As protein: CASSGRKSYEQYF.

This sequence joins TRBV3-1 (or the pseudogene TRBV3-2) and TRBJ1-1; TRBD1 aligns across 11 bases. The CDR3 is 17 amino acids. Germline CDR1 and CDR2: LGHDT and YNNKEL (reference sequence). After removal of 4 bases from V and 4 bases from J, the junction contained 11 bases not matched to a gene. This CDR3 is CASSLLDRGLGGTEAFF. As DNA, the CDR3 is TGTGCCAGCAGCCTTCTGGACAGGGGGCTAGGGGGCACTGAAGCTTTCTTT.

The rearrangement joins TRBV19 to TRBJ1-4; D uncertain. This CDR3 spans 14 amino acids. Germline V gene lookup returns CDR1 LNHDA and CDR2 SQIVND (reference sequence). V lost 7 bases and J lost 3, with 12 bases in between. The CDR3, as DNA: TGTGCCAGTACCACCGTGGGCCCTAATGAAAAACTGTTTTTT. It is translated as CASTTVGPNEKLFF.

The V and J genes are TRBV6-1 and TRBJ1-2; 9 bases align to TRBD1. Germline CDR1 is MNHNS and CDR2 is SASEGT. The length of the CDR3 is 16 residues. With 0 bases clipped from V and 7 bases from J, the junction kept 9 bases outside the gene matches. The CDR3 reads CASSEAPPDRGGGYTF. DNA for the CDR3: TGTGCCAGCAGTGAAGCTCCACCGGACAGGGGTGGTGGCTACACCTTC.

The rearrangement links TRBV20-1 to TRBJ1-2, with D possibly being TRBD1 (5 bases). The V gene's germline CDR1 is DFQATT and CDR2 SNEGSKA (reference sequence). The V end was cut by 3 bases, the J end by 10 bases, with 18 bases between. This CDR3 region has 13 residues. CDR3 in DNA: TGCAGTGCTAGTAGTTCTGGGAGAGGGGACTACACCTTC. It codes for CSASSSGRGDYTF.